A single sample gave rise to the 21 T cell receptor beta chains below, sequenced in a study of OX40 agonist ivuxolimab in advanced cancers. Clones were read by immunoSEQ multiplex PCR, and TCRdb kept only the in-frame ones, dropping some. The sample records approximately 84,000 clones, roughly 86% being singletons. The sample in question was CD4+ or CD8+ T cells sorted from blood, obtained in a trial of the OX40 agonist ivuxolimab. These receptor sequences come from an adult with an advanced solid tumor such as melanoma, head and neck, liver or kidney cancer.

CDR3 nucleotides: TGTGCCAGCAGCTTAGATGGGACAGGGAGTTCACCCCTCCACTTT. It translates to CASSLDGTGSSPLHF. V is TRBV7-3 and J is TRBJ1-6; 9 bases are a match to TRBD1. Germline CDR1 reads SGHTA; CDR2 reads FQGTGA. The CDR3 contains 15 residues. After removal of 2 bases from V and 9 bases from J, the junction contained 5 bases not matched to a gene.

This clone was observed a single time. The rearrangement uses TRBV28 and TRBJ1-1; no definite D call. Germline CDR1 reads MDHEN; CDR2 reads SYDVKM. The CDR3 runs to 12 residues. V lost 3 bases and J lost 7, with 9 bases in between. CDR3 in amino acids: CASSLAWNEAFF. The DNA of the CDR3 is TGTGCCAGCAGTTTGGCCTGGAATGAAGCTTTCTTT. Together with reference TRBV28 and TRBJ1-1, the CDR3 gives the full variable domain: DVKVTQSSRYLVKRTGEKVFLECVQDMDHENMFWYRQDPGLGLRLIYFSYDVKMKEKGDIPEGYSVSREKKERFSLILESASTNQTSMYLCASSLAWNEAFFGQGTRLTVV.

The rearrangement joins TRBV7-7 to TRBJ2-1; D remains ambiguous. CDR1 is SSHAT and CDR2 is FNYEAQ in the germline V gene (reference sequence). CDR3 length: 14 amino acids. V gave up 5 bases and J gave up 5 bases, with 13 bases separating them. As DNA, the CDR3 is TGTGCCAGCAGCCCCACCGGCCATAACAATGAGCAGTTCTTC. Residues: CASSPTGHNNEQFF. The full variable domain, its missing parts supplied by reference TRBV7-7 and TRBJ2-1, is GAGVSQSPRYKVTKRGQDVTLRCDPISSHATLYWYQQALGQGPEFLTYFNYEAQPDKSGLPSDRFSAERPEGSISTLTIQRTEQRDSAMYRCASSPTGHNNEQFFGPGTRLTVL.

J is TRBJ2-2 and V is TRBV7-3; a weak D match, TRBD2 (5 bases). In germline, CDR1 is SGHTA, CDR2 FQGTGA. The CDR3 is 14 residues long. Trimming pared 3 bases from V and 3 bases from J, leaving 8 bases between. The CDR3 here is CASSLRADTGELFF. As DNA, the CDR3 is TGTGCCAGCAGCTTGCGGGCGGACACCGGGGAGCTGTTTTTT.

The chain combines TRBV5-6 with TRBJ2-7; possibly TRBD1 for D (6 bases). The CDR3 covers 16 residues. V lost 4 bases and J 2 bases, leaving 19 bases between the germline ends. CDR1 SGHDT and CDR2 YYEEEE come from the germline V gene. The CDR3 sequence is CASSDATGHPTYEQYF. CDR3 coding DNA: TGTGCCAGCAGCGACGCGACGGGACACCCCACCTACGAGCAGTACTTC.

The CDR3 sequence is CASSLIERGDEQFF. The DNA for the CDR3 is TGCGCCAGCAGCTTGATTGAGCGGGGCGATGAGCAGTTCTTC. This chain connects TRBV5-1 to TRBJ2-1; 7 bases are shared with TRBD2. CDR1 and CDR2 from the germline V gene are SGHRS and YFSETQ. V was clipped by 1 base and J by 8 bases; unmatched bases: 6. The CDR3 consists of 14 residues.

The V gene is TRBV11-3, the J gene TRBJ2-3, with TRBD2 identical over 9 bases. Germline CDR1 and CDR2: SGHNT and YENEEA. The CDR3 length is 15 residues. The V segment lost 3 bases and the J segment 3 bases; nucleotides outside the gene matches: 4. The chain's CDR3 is CASSFGGRATDTQYF. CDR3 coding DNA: TGTGCCAGCAGCTTTGGCGGGAGGGCAACAGATACGCAGTATTTT. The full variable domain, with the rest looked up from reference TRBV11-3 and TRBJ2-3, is EAGVVQSPRYKIIEKKQPVAFWCNPISGHNTLYWYLQNLGQGPELLIRYENEEAVDDSQLPKDRFSAERLKGVDSTLKIQPAELGDSAVYLCASSFGGRATDTQYFGPGTRLTVL.

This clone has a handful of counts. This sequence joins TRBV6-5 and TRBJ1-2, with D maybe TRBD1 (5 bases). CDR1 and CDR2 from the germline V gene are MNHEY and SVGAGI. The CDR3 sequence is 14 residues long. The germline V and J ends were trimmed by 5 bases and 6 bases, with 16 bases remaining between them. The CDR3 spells CASSRGQSSDGYTF. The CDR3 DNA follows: TGTGCCAGCAGTCGTGGACAATCTTCCGATGGCTACACCTTC.

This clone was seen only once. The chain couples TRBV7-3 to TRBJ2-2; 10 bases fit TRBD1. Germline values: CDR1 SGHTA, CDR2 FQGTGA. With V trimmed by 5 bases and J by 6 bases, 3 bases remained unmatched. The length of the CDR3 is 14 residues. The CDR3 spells CASSGTGVAGELFF. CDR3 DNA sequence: TGTGCCAGCAGCGGGACAGGGGTCGCCGGGGAGCTGTTTTTT.

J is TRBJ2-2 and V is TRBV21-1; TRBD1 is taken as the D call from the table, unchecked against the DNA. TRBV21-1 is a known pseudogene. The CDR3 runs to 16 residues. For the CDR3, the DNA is TGTGCCAGCAGCAAAGTGCAGGACAGGGGGACCGGGGAGCTGTTTTTT. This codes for CASSKVQDRGTGELFF.

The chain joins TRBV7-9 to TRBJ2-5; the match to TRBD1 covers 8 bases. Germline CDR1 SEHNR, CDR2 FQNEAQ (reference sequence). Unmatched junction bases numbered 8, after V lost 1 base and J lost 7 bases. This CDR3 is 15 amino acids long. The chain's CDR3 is CASSLEQGVVTTQYF. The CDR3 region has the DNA TGTGCCAGCAGCTTAGAACAGGGGGTTGTGACGACCCAGTACTTC.

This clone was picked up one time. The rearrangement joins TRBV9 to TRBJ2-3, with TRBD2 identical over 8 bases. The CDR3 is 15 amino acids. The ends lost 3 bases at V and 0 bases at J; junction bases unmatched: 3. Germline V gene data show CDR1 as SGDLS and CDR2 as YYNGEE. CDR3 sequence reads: CASSASSGSTDTQYF. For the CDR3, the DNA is TGTGCCAGCAGCGCTTCTAGCGGGAGCACAGATACGCAGTATTTT.

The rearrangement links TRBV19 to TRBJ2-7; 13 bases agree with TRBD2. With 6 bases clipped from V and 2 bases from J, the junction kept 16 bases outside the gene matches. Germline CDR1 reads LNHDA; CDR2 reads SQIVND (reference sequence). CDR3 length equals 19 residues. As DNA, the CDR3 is TGTGCCAGTAGGCGGGACGCGGGACGACTAGCGGGAGGCGCCTACGAGCAGTACTTC. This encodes CASRRDAGRLAGGAYEQYF.

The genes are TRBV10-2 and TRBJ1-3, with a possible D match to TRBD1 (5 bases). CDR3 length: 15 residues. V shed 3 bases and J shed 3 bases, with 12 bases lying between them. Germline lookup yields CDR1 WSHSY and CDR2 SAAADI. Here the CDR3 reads CASSELRGGGNTIYF. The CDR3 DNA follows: TGCGCCAGCAGTGAATTAAGGGGAGGTGGAAACACCATATATTTT.

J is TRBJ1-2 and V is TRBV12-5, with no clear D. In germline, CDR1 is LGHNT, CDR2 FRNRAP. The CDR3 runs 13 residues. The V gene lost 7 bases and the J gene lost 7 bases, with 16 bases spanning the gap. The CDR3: CASALNAIGGYTF. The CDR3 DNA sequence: TGTGCTAGTGCCTTGAATGCCATAGGTGGCTACACCTTC.

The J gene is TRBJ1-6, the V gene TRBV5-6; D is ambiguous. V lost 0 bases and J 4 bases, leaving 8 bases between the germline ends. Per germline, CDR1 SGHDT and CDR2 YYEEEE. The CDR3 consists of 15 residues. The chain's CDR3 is CASSLVQTYNSPLHF. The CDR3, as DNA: TGTGCCAGCAGCTTGGTGCAGACATATAATTCACCCCTCCACTTT. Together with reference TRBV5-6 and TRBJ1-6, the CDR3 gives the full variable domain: DAGVTQSPTHLIKTRGQQVTLRCSPKSGHDTVSWYQQALGQGPQFIFQYYEEEERQRGNFPDRFSGHQFPNYSSELNVNALLLGDSALYLCASSLVQTYNSPLHFGNGTRLTVT.

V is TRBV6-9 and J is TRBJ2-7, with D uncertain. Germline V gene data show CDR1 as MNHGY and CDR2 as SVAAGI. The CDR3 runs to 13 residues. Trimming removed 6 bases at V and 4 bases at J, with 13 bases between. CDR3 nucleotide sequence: TGTGCCAGCAGCCTCGGGTGGGGTTACGAGCAGTACTTC. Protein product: CASSLGWGYEQYF.

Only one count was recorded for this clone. CDR3 nucleotides: TGTGCCAGCAGCCAAGACAGGGTCCCCGGGGAGCTGTTTTTT. Protein product: CASSQDRVPGELFF. The gene calls are TRBV7-9 and TRBJ2-2; the match to TRBD1 covers 7 bases. Unmatched junction bases numbered 6, after V lost 5 bases and J lost 6 bases. Looked up from germline, CDR1 is SEHNR and CDR2 is FQNEAQ (reference sequence). The CDR3 is made up of 14 amino acids.

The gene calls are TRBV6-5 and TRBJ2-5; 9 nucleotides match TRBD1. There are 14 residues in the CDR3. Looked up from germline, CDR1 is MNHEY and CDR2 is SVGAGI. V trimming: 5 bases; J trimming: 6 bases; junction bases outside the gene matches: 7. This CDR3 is CASSLQGAKKTQYF. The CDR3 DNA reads TGTGCCAGCAGTCTACAGGGGGCGAAAAAGACCCAGTACTTC.

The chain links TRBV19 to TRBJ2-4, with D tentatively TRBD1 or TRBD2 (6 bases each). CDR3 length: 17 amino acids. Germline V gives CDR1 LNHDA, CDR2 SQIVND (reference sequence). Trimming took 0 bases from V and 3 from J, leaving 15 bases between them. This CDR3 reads CASSIEPTGGVKNIQYF. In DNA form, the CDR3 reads TGTGCCAGTAGTATAGAACCGACAGGAGGGGTCAAAAACATTCAGTACTTC.

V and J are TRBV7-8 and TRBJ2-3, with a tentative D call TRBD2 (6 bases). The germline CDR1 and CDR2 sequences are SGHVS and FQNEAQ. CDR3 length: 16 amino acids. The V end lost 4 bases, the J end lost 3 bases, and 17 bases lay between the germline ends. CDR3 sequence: CASSSLRGAGTDTQYF. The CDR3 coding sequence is TGTGCCAGCAGCTCCCTACGAGGGGCGGGGACAGATACGCAGTATTTT.